What follows are 29 T cell receptor beta chains derived from one specimen sequenced in a study of shared clonotypes between healthy human individuals. Clones were sequenced by immunoSEQ multiplex PCR, and TCRdb holds only the in-frame ones, with some missing. The sample holds 2 million or so clones; just under 95% are singletons and the top ten take 0.9% to 1.4%. Naive CD8 cells comprised CD45RO-negative, CCR7-positively selected cells, excluding terminally differentiated effector memory CD45RA+ cells. Material: naive CD8+ T cells sorted from blood. These receptors were collected from a man between 18 and 35 years old in good health.

With respect to this clone: Other DNA sequences in this sample translate to the same CDR3. The chain employs TRBV6-5 and TRBJ1-2, with D possibly TRBD1 on 5 matching bases. Germline lookup yields CDR1 MNHEY and CDR2 SVGAGI. Trimming cost V 0 bases and J 2 bases, with 7 bases left between them. The CDR3 extends over 14 amino acids. This CDR3 reads CASSYSPGNYGYTF. The CDR3 nucleotides read TGTGCCAGCAGTTACTCACCAGGGAACTATGGCTACACCTTC.

The CDR3 DNA is TGTGCCAGCAGCTCGCTCGTCGGGGGGATAGGAGATACGCAGTATTTT. It codes for CASSSLVGGIGDTQYF. The rearrangement uses TRBV7-3 and TRBJ2-3, with TRBD2 matching 7 bases. This CDR3 spans 16 amino acids. Germline V gene lookup returns CDR1 SGHTA and CDR2 FQGTGA. Trimming removed 4 bases from V and 5 bases from J; junction bases left unmatched: 12. Combining the CDR3 with reference TRBV7-3 and TRBJ2-3 gives the whole variable domain GAGVSQTPSNKVTEKGKYVELRCDPISGHTALYWYRQSLGQGPEFLIYFQGTGAADDSGLPNDRFFAVRPEGSVSTLKIQRTERGDSAVYLCASSSLVGGIGDTQYFGPGTRLTVL.

V usage is TRBV10-3 and J usage is TRBJ2-2, with a tentative D call TRBD1 (5 bases). V was trimmed by 5 bases and J by 1 base, leaving 8 bases between them. The CDR3 sequence is 14 residues long. The germline CDR1 and CDR2 sequences are ENHRY and SYGVKD. DNA of the CDR3: TGTGCCATCAGTACAACAGGGAACACCGGGGAGCTGTTTTTT. Protein: CAISTTGNTGELFF.

The chain is built from TRBV29-1 and TRBJ2-1; D unclear. This CDR3 is 14 amino acids long. V was shortened by 3 bases and J by 9 bases, with 18 bases between the two germline ends. Germline CDR1 and CDR2: SQVTM and ANQGSEA. This CDR3 is CSVEGQKHLGEQFF. The CDR3 DNA is TGCAGCGTTGAGGGTCAAAAACACCTTGGTGAGCAGTTCTTC.

This chain links TRBV7-9 with TRBJ1-1; tentative D call: TRBD1 (5 bases). Germline CDR1 and CDR2: SEHNR and FQNEAQ (reference sequence). The CDR3 consists of 17 residues. Trimming left V 1 base short and J 5 bases short, with 20 bases between. The CDR3 nucleotides read TGTGCCAGCAGCTTAGAAGGAGGACGGGGACCTGTGACTGAAGCTTTCTTT. It yields the protein CASSLEGGRGPVTEAFF.

The chain uses TRBV11-3 and TRBJ2-3; unclear D gene. V lost 5 bases, J lost 1 base, and 16 bases lay in between. Germline V lookup: CDR1 SGHNT, CDR2 YENEEA. This CDR3 is 16 amino acids long. The CDR3 sequence is CASSPSPSVGTDTQYF. CDR3 DNA: TGTGCCAGCAGCCCAAGCCCGTCTGTGGGCACAGATACGCAGTATTTT.

The chain carries TRBV7-8 and TRBJ2-1, with 12 nucleotides matching TRBD2. This CDR3 region has 17 residues. The V and J ends lost 1 base and 7 bases, in that order; junction bases with no gene match: 8. The germline V gene encodes CDR1 SGHVS and CDR2 FQNEAQ. The CDR3: CASSLGLAGGIENEQFF. The CDR3 DNA reads TGTGCCAGCAGCTTAGGTCTAGCGGGAGGGATAGAGAATGAGCAGTTCTTC.

This rearrangement joins TRBV5-4 to TRBJ2-7; TRBD1 is a possible D gene (5 bases). Looked up from germline, CDR1 is SGHNT and CDR2 is YYREEE (reference sequence). CDR3 length: 13 residues. V lost 0 bases and J 4 bases, leaving 8 bases between the germline ends. The CDR3 nucleotides are TGTGCCAGCAGCTTGGGACAGAGATACGAGCAGTACTTC. Amino acids: CASSLGQRYEQYF.

The V gene is TRBV7-8, the J gene TRBJ2-5, with TRBD1 identical over 9 bases. CDR3 length equals 16 residues. The V segment lost 3 bases and the J segment 5 bases; nucleotides outside the gene matches: 10. The germline CDR1 and CDR2 sequences are SGHVS and FQNEAQ. The CDR3 loop reads CASSFGQGRAGETQYF. The CDR3 DNA follows: TGTGCCAGCAGCTTCGGACAGGGGCGGGCGGGGGAGACCCAGTACTTC.

The genes are TRBV19 and TRBJ1-1, with TRBD1 identical over 10 bases. The J segment lost 6 bases and the V segment lost 2 bases, leaving 3 bases of the junction unmatched. The CDR3 contains 14 residues. Germline V gene data show CDR1 as LNHDA and CDR2 as SQIVND (reference sequence). For the CDR3, the DNA is TGTGCCAGTAGTATAAGGGACAGGGGTTCTGAAGCTTTCTTT. This gives the protein CASSIRDRGSEAFF.

DNA of the CDR3: TGTGCCAGCAGCTTAACTTTCTCCGGGGAGCTGTTTTTT. Its translation is CASSLTFSGELFF. The chain links TRBV11-2 to TRBJ2-2, with D uncertain. Germline V gene data show CDR1 as SGHAT and CDR2 as FQNNGV. The CDR3 covers 13 residues. Trimming pared 2 bases from V and 6 bases from J, leaving 7 bases between.

A note on this clone: This specimen includes other DNA sequences encoding the same CDR3. The chain links TRBV11-2 to TRBJ2-7; D is ambiguous. The CDR3 has 13 amino acids. V gave up 1 base and J gave up 4 bases, with 8 bases separating them. Germline V gene lookup returns CDR1 SGHAT and CDR2 FQNNGV. This CDR3 reads CASSLGTDYEQYF. As DNA, the CDR3 is TGTGCCAGCAGCTTAGGTACGGATTACGAGCAGTACTTC.

The gene calls are TRBV7-6 and TRBJ1-1, with 7 bases lining up with TRBD1. CDR3 length: 16 residues. The ends lost 3 bases at V and 3 bases at J; junction bases unmatched: 10. Germline lookup yields CDR1 SGHVS and CDR2 FNYEAQ. The CDR3 sequence is CASSFLRGEIDTEAFF. The CDR3 DNA follows: TGTGCCAGCAGCTTCCTCAGGGGGGAGATTGACACTGAAGCTTTCTTT.

This chain uses TRBV7-9 with TRBJ1-5, with a possible D match to TRBD1 (5 bases). V was pared by 5 bases and J by 3 bases, with 14 bases between. Germline loops: CDR1 SEHNR, CDR2 FQNEAQ (reference sequence). The CDR3 runs to 15 residues. The CDR3 DNA is TGTGCCAGCAGCCCAGGGCGGGGGATCAATCAGCCCCAGCATTTT. Its protein product is CASSPGRGINQPQHF. Filled out from reference TRBV7-9 and TRBJ1-5, the complete variable domain reads DTGVSQNPRHKITKRGQNVTFRCDPISEHNRLYWYRQTLGQGPEFLTYFQNEAQLEKSRLLSDRFSAERPKGSFSTLEIQRTEQGDSAMYLCASSPGRGINQPQHFGDGTRLSIL.

The rearrangement joins TRBV28 to TRBJ1-1; the D gene is possibly TRBD1 (6 bases). Germline V gene sequence: CDR1 MDHEN, CDR2 SYDVKM. This CDR3 is built from 15 residues. Trimming stripped 5 bases from V and 1 base from J, with 14 bases between. The CDR3 region is CASSDHRERNTEAFF. CDR3 coding DNA: TGTGCCAGCAGTGACCACAGGGAAAGGAACACTGAAGCTTTCTTT. Variable domain in full (rest from reference TRBV28 and TRBJ1-1): DVKVTQSSRYLVKRTGEKVFLECVQDMDHENMFWYRQDPGLGLRLIYFSYDVKMKEKGDIPEGYSVSREKKERFSLILESASTNQTSMYLCASSDHRERNTEAFFGQGTRLTVV.

The chain recombines TRBV5-6 with TRBJ2-7; D gene unclear. The germline V gene has CDR1 SGHDT and CDR2 YYEEEE. Trimming pared 2 bases from V and 0 bases from J, leaving 6 bases between. The CDR3 has 13 amino acids. CDR3 region: CASSFSTSYEQYF. The CDR3 nucleotides read TGTGCCAGCAGCTTTTCCACCTCCTACGAGCAGTACTTC.

The genes are TRBV11-2 and TRBJ2-1; D may be TRBD1 (5 bases). Trimming took 3 bases from V and 8 from J, leaving 23 bases between them. The CDR3 spans 17 residues. The germline CDR1 and CDR2 sequences are SGHAT and FQNNGV. CDR3 residues: CASSFHPGAGAEDEQFF. The CDR3 nucleotides read TGTGCCAGCAGCTTCCACCCTGGGGCTGGGGCCGAGGATGAGCAGTTCTTC.

Concerning this clone itself: This may come from a read error, since a much larger clone is one base off. The chain combines TRBV21-1 with TRBJ2-7; TRBD1 reflects the table's D call only, with no check against the DNA. TRBV21-1 is recorded as a pseudogene. There are 11 residues in the CDR3. For the CDR3, the DNA is TGTGCCAGCAGTATAGGGGGCGAGCAGTACTTC. Protein: CASSIGGEQYF.

The V call is TRBV6-4, the J call TRBJ2-1, with TRBD2 matching 7 bases. Trimming removed 3 bases from V and 2 bases from J; junction bases left unmatched: 1. Germline V lookup: CDR1 MRHNA, CDR2 SNTAGT. The CDR3 has 14 amino acids. The CDR3 bases are TGTGCCAGCAGTGAAAGCGGGGCCTACAATGAGCAGTTCTTC. As protein: CASSESGAYNEQFF.

The V gene is TRBV9, the J gene TRBJ2-2, with D perhaps TRBD2 (6 bases). Trimming removed 0 bases from V and 2 bases from J, with 14 bases in between. The CDR3 totals 17 residues. Germline CDR1 and CDR2: SGDLS and YYNGEE. CDR3 bases: TGTGCCAGCAGCGTAGAGCGGGTAGCGGCAAACACCGGGGAGCTGTTTTTT. This gives the protein CASSVERVAANTGELFF.

Concerning this clone itself: At the DNA level, this CDR3 is encoded by other sequences in the same sample as well. The rearrangement links TRBV6-6 to TRBJ1-5, with D uncertain. Germline CDR1 and CDR2: MNHNY and SVGAGI (reference sequence). V was shortened by 2 bases and J by 4 bases, with 9 bases between the two germline ends. The CDR3 runs 14 residues. CDR3 loop: CASSYREGNQPQHF. The CDR3, as DNA: TGTGCCAGCAGTTACCGGGAGGGAAATCAGCCCCAGCATTTT.

CDR3 in amino acids: CAWIPGGNQPQHF. CDR3 nucleotide sequence: TGTGCCTGGATTCCGGGCGGAAATCAGCCCCAGCATTTT. J is TRBJ1-5 and V is TRBV30; D is undetermined. Between the trimmed V and J ends, which lost 4 bases and 4 bases, there was a span of 11 bases. In germline, CDR1 is GTSNPN, CDR2 SVGIG (reference sequence). The CDR3 runs to 13 residues.

V gene TRBV6-1 combines with J gene TRBJ1-5; no clear D gene. The germline gives CDR1 MNHNS, CDR2 SASEGT. The CDR3 covers 14 residues. The ends were cut back, 3 bases at V and 3 bases at J, with 9 bases in the middle. Here the CDR3 DNA reads TGTGCCAGCAGTGAGTGGGGTTACAATCAGCCCCAGCATTTT. This sequence encodes CASSEWGYNQPQHF.

The chain uses TRBV19 and TRBJ1-5, with TRBD1 identical over 11 bases. This CDR3 has 17 residues. With 7 bases clipped from V and 7 bases from J, the junction kept 15 bases outside the gene matches. Germline V lookup: CDR1 LNHDA, CDR2 SQIVND (reference sequence). CDR3 sequence (DNA): TGTGCCAGTATTCCAAGGACAGGGGGCGCATTCGCCCAGCCCCAGCATTTT. Its translation: CASIPRTGGAFAQPQHF.

The CDR3 loop is CASSWGPDTEAFF. CDR3 sequence (DNA): TGCGCCAGCAGCTGGGGGCCGGACACTGAAGCTTTCTTT. This chain uses TRBV5-1 with TRBJ1-1; weak D call: TRBD1 (6 bases). There are 13 residues in the CDR3. Trimming cost V 3 bases and J 3 bases, with 9 bases left between them. Per the germline V gene, CDR1 is SGHRS and CDR2 is YFSETQ.

The rearrangement joins TRBV4-1 to TRBJ1-3, with a tentative D call TRBD1 (5 bases). In germline, CDR1 is MGHRA, CDR2 YSYEKL. The CDR3 length is 17 residues. V lost 5 bases and J lost 1, with 18 bases in between. The CDR3 coding sequence is TGCGCCAGCAGCTCTCCGGCGGGGCTGGGGTCTGGAAACACCATATATTTT. This codes for CASSSPAGLGSGNTIYF.

This chain connects TRBV7-6 to TRBJ2-1; D not resolved. The length of the CDR3 is 13 residues. Germline V gene sequence: CDR1 SGHVS, CDR2 FNYEAQ. Trimming removed 1 base from V and 6 bases from J, with 7 bases in between. The CDR3: CASSLGIGNEQFF. CDR3 coding DNA: TGTGCCAGCAGCTTAGGCATTGGCAATGAGCAGTTCTTC.

V is TRBV5-6 and J is TRBJ1-6; possibly TRBD1 for D (5 bases). This CDR3 is 17 amino acids long. CDR1 is SGHDT, CDR2 YYEEEE, per germline. V shed 3 bases and J shed 10 bases, with 23 bases lying between them. CDR3 DNA sequence: TGTGCCAGCAGCTCCCCGGCCGGGGCTCAGGCAAGATCACCCCTCCACTTT. It is translated as CASSSPAGAQARSPLHF.

This clone came up once. Within the sample, other DNA sequences also encode this same CDR3. The V gene is TRBV15, the J gene TRBJ2-7; 7 bases agree with TRBD2. CDR1 LNHNV and CDR2 YYDKDF come from the germline V gene (reference sequence). CDR3 length: 14 residues. V shed 5 bases and J 3 bases; nucleotides not matched to a gene: 7. The chain's CDR3 is CATSSGGGGYEQYF. CDR3 nucleotides: TGTGCCACCAGCTCAGGAGGCGGGGGCTACGAGCAGTACTTC. The full variable domain, in which reference TRBV15 and TRBJ2-7 provide the parts outside the CDR3, is DAMVIQNPRYQVTQFGKPVTLSCSQTLNHNVMYWYQQKSSQAPKLLFHYYDKDFNNEADTPDNFQSRRPNTSFCFLDIRSPGLGDTAMYLCATSSGGGGYEQYFGPGTRLTVT.